The 12 T cell receptor beta chains presented below share a single source sample, sequenced in a study of T cell responses to AZD1222 COVID-19 vaccine. TCRdb's copy holds only in-frame clones and misses some; the assay was immunoSEQ multiplex PCR. Seen here are about 140,000 clones, about 88% observed once, and the top ten hold roughly 4.7%. The specimen was peripheral blood, collected on day 0 of AZD1222 vaccination. The receptors come from an adult in good health.

The chain recombines TRBV4-2 with TRBJ2-3; D uncertain. In germline, CDR1 is LGHNA, CDR2 YNFKEQ. This CDR3 has 12 residues. V was cut by 0 bases and J by 15 bases, with 13 bases left in between. CDR3 sequence reads: CASSQEGRLSYF. CDR3 nucleotides: TGTGCCAGCAGCCAAGAAGGAAGGCTGTCCTATTTT.

The V call is TRBV18, the J call TRBJ2-1; 8 bases agree with TRBD1. Germline trimming cut 2 bases from V and 6 bases from J; bases unmatched to any gene: 6. This CDR3 has 15 residues. Germline CDR1 and CDR2: KGHSH and LQKENI. Here the CDR3 reads CASSPGTGQGNEQFF. The CDR3 bases are TGTGCCAGCTCACCAGGGACAGGCCAGGGCAATGAGCAGTTCTTC.

The chain couples TRBV3-1 (or the pseudogene TRBV3-2) to TRBJ2-7; D is uncertain. V was shortened by 0 bases and J by 3 bases, with 12 bases between the two germline ends. The CDR3 has 15 amino acids. Germline CDR1 LGHDT, CDR2 YNNKEL (reference sequence). The CDR3: CASSQDRRELYEQYF. The DNA for the CDR3 is TGTGCCAGCAGCCAAGATCGAAGGGAACTCTACGAGCAGTACTTC.

A note on this clone: Other DNA sequences in the sample encode the same CDR3. V usage is TRBV18 and J usage is TRBJ2-1, with D unresolved. V dropped 3 bases and J dropped 7 bases, with 7 bases sitting between them. Germline V lookup: CDR1 KGHSH, CDR2 LQKENI. The CDR3 extends over 12 amino acids. CDR3 sequence (DNA): TGTGCCAGCTCACCGCGTCTGAATGAGCAGTTCTTC. Translation: CASSPRLNEQFF.

V is TRBV5-4 and J is TRBJ1-1; D is uncertain. Germline V gives CDR1 SGHNT, CDR2 YYREEE (reference sequence). This CDR3 comprises 15 residues. The germline V and J ends were trimmed by 0 bases and 5 bases, with 14 bases remaining between them. CDR3 DNA: TGTGCCAGCAGCTTGGAGACCCTGGCGGGTACTGAAGCTTTCTTT. It yields the protein CASSLETLAGTEAFF. The full variable domain, its missing parts supplied by reference TRBV5-4 and TRBJ1-1, is ETGVTQSPTHLIKTRGQQVTLRCSSQSGHNTVSWYQQALGQGPQFIFQYYREEENGRGNFPPRFSGLQFPNYSSELNVNALELDDSALYLCASSLETLAGTEAFFGQGTRLTVV.

The chain uses TRBV19 and TRBJ2-1, with a weak D call TRBD1 (5 bases). This CDR3 region has 11 residues. Germline V lookup: CDR1 LNHDA, CDR2 SQIVND (reference sequence). Between the trimmed V and J ends, which lost 5 bases and 9 bases, there was a span of 8 bases. The CDR3 DNA is TGTGCCAGTAGTGGGGCTCGTGAGCAGTTCTTC. This gives the protein CASSGAREQFF.

The chain is built from TRBV6-2 or TRBV6-3 and TRBJ2-7; 9 bases fit TRBD1. Germline assignment: CDR1 MNHEY and CDR2 SVGEGT. V lost 5 bases and J lost 3; bases outside the gene matches: 11. There are 16 residues in the CDR3. The CDR3 loop is CASSHPSTGGNYEQYF. The CDR3 nucleotides read TGTGCCAGCAGTCACCCCTCGACAGGGGGTAACTACGAGCAGTACTTC.

This clone has just a few counts. V usage is TRBV28 and J usage is TRBJ1-2; TRBD1 is a possible D gene (6 bases). Germline CDR1 is MDHEN and CDR2 is SYDVKM. The CDR3 length is 13 residues. Trimming took off 6 bases at V and 8 bases at J, with 16 bases between the two ends. The CDR3 DNA is TGTGCCAGCAGAAACCCGGGACAATGGGGCTACACCTTC. It codes for CASRNPGQWGYTF.

V and J are TRBV30 and TRBJ1-3; 8 bases line up with TRBD1. The CDR3 is made up of 13 amino acids. Germline CDR1 and CDR2: GTSNPN and SVGIG (reference sequence). V dropped 6 bases and J dropped 1; count of bases not matched to a gene: 2. The CDR3 here is CACQGASGNTIYF. The CDR3 region has the DNA TGTGCCTGCCAGGGGGCTTCTGGAAACACCATATATTTT.

Here the CDR3 DNA reads TGTGCCTGGAGTATGAACGAGCAGTACTTC. This gives the protein CAWSMNEQYF. V usage is TRBV30 and J usage is TRBJ2-7, with D hard to call. CDR1 is GTSNPN and CDR2 is SVGIG in the germline V gene (reference sequence). This CDR3 region has 10 residues. V was shortened by 2 bases and J by 5 bases, with 4 bases between the two germline ends. Using reference TRBV30 and TRBJ2-7 for the parts outside the CDR3, the full variable domain is SQTIHQWPATLVQPVGSPLSLECTVEGTSNPNLYWYRQAAGRGLQLLFYSVGIGQISSEVPQNLSASRPQDRQFILSSKKLLLSDSGFYLCAWSMNEQYFGPGTRLTVT.

The chain employs TRBV5-6 and TRBJ2-3; 12 nucleotides match TRBD2. The CDR3 has 19 residues. Germline V gene data show CDR1 as SGHDT and CDR2 as YYEEEE. J was trimmed by 1 base and V by 6 bases; bases with no gene match: 15. CDR3 nucleotides: TGTGCCAGCACCCGGAGGACTAGCGGGAAGAGAGTGGGCACAGATACGCAGTATTTT. Translated, it gives CASTRRTSGKRVGTDTQYF.

On this clone itself: A read error may produce the germline difference seen at one junction end. This rearrangement joins TRBV7-9 to TRBJ2-2; perhaps TRBD2 as D (6 bases). The V gene's germline CDR1 is SEHNR and CDR2 FQNEAQ (reference sequence). The CDR3 is 12 amino acids. The CDR3 DNA sequence: TGTGCCAGCTTCGGGCTCACCGGGGGGCTGTTTTTT. Its translation: CASFGLTGGLFF.